The rows below give T cell receptor beta chains drawn from one sample of a study of control samples from healthy donors and cancer patients. This table comes from immunoSEQ multiplex PCR, and its TCRdb copy is limited to in-frame clones, with some not included. This sample has fewer than 500,000 clones, with 90% found just once. The sample was PBMCs. These receptors all stem from a man aged 40-50 years with head and neck cancer. Both conserved end residues are part of each CDR3. Fields, in order: CDR3 length, clone size, V gene, J gene, CDR3 protein. Clone sizes are given selectively: once, few, many, or a class where the clone is expanded.

>15|few|TRBV18|TRBJ2-5
CASSPRRDREETQYF
>16|.|TRBV6-4|TRBJ2-3
CASKKEGDQVTDTQYF
>12|once|TRBV30|TRBJ1-1
CAWNRDNTEAFF
>16|.|TRBV5-1|TRBJ2-1
CASSLGGPPSYNEQFF
>14|.|TRBV30|TRBJ2-2
CAWTGGWNTGELFF
>13|.|TRBV7-3|TRBJ1-2
CASSLTANYGYTF
>13|.|TRBV5-6|TRBJ2-3
CASSLRGADTQYF
>14|.|TRBV5-1|TRBJ2-3
CASRTGTSTDTQYF
>14|.|TRBV18|TRBJ1-3
CASSPERSGNTIYF
>14|.|TRBV5-1|TRBJ2-5
CASSLASGQETQYF
>18|.|TRBV18|TRBJ2-3
CASSPSGLAITSTDTQYF
>16|.|TRBV28|TRBJ1-6
CASSFKGSSYNSPLHF
>15|.|TRBV5-1|TRBJ2-7
CASSSGSPTGHEQYF
>20|.|TRBV27|TRBJ2-1
CASSLRRRGLHGSSENEQFF
>15|.|TRBV6-1|TRBJ2-2
CASSEVAVNTGELFF
>12|.|TRBV19|TRBJ2-1
CASSLQGDEQFF
>11|.|TRBV27|TRBJ2-5
CASSLGKTQYF
>15|.|TRBV7-2|TRBJ1-1
CASSSSGTENTEAFF
>13|once|TRBV7-2|TRBJ2-1
CASSLASGAVQFF
>17|.|TRBV19|TRBJ1-6
CASREQPGRGRFSPLHF
>15|.|TRBV7-3|TRBJ1-5
CASSPLGQNNQPQHF
>15|.|TRBV3-1/TRBV3-2|TRBJ1-4
CASSPTGGFNEKLFF
>11|.|TRBV7-3|TRBJ2-3
CASSLTDTQYF
>12|.|TRBV29-1|TRBJ2-7
CSVVGGASEQYF
>14|.|TRBV11-2|TRBJ1-6
CASSPTGVGSPLHF
>17|.|TRBV28|TRBJ2-2
CGSVPSGGLTNTGELFF
>14|.|TRBV7-2|TRBJ1-3
CASSLIRAGNTIYF
>15|.|TRBV21-1|TRBJ2-7
CASSKGTTGVHEQYF
>15|.|TRBV6-5|TRBJ2-2
CASSYTGGSTGELFF
>15|.|TRBV30|TRBJ2-7
CAWSVGRGVSYEQYF
>12|.|TRBV27|TRBJ2-1
CASSLGGGEQFF
>16|.|TRBV3-1/TRBV3-2|TRBJ1-3
CASSRRQGVRGNTIYF
>14|.|TRBV4-1|TRBJ1-1
CASSRGRENTEAFF
>14|.|TRBV5-1|TRBJ2-3
CASSLTVGTDTQYF
>12|.|TRBV3-1/TRBV3-2|TRBJ2-7
CASSSLSGEQYF
>14|.|TRBV5-6|TRBJ2-3
CASSGADWADTQYF
>15|.|TRBV19|TRBJ1-4
CASSIARAGGEKLFF
>16|.|TRBV28|TRBJ2-6
CASTLRVLSGANVLTF
>14|.|TRBV19|TRBJ2-7
CASSIRTGAYEQYF
>16|.|TRBV4-3|TRBJ2-2
CASSQEFAGFAGELFF
>14|once|TRBV19|TRBJ1-1
CATPPGQGNTEAFF
>13|.|TRBV6-1|TRBJ2-7
CASSEIRVYEQYF
>16|.|TRBV24-1|TRBJ2-1
CATSDSQGQGKNEQFF
>16|.|TRBV27|TRBJ2-5
CASSHIAGGPQETQYF
>17|once|TRBV7-2|TRBJ1-3
CASSLESLERWGNTIYF